The source of this T cell receptor (beta chain) is a study of B cell selection in AIRE deficiency. Findings and limits, study-wide: About 33% of healthy-donor shared Treg TCRbeta sequences appeared in patient Tconv cells. Shared Treg sequences had shorter CDR3s, biased toward rearrangements with few non-templated insertions. Only 9.3% of 3,000 to 4,500 shared Treg sequences were patient-specific; roughly 30% healthy-specific.

The sorted conventional CD4 T cells were gated as CD4+CD127+. The repertoire was sequenced with immunoSEQ multiplex PCR; TCRdb's copy has only in-frame clones and lacks some. Here the sample spans about 22,000 clones, roughly 96% being singletons. Concerning this clone: Its antigen is not identified.

The V end lost 4 bases, the J end lost 4 bases, and 7 bases lay between the germline ends. This CDR3 spans 12 amino acids. In germline, CDR1 is SGHVS, CDR2 FQNEAQ. Sequencing was performed on CD4+CD127+ conventional T cells sorted from PBMCs. V and J are TRBV7-8 and TRBJ1-1; the D gene is possibly TRBD1 (5 bases). This TCR came from a human donor in good health. CDR3 in amino acids: CASSWGGTEAFF. CDR3 coding DNA: TGTGCCAGCAGCTGGGGGGGCACTGAAGCTTTCTTT.